This note documents a single T cell receptor beta chain sequence. Libraries were prepared by immunoSEQ multiplex PCR; TCRdb keeps only in-frame clonotypes and omits some of them. The data show 70,000 or so clones, approximately 93% seen once. This CDR3 comprises 15 residues. Looked up from germline, CDR1 is SGHDT and CDR2 is YYEEEE. V was shortened by 1 base and J by 5 bases, with 13 bases between the two germline ends. Time point in this sample: newly diagnosed, previously untreated cHL patient sample. The data stem from a study of PD-1 blockade in classical Hodgkin lymphoma. This chain joins TRBV5-6 and TRBJ2-1; maybe TRBD2 (5 bases). This clonotype was obtained from a human donor with classical Hodgkin lymphoma. Sequencing used peripheral blood mononuclear cells (PBMCs). The CDR3 sequence: CASSLLQRFDNEQFF. For the CDR3, the DNA is TGTGCCAGCAGCTTGCTGCAGCGGTTCGACAATGAGCAGTTCTTC.